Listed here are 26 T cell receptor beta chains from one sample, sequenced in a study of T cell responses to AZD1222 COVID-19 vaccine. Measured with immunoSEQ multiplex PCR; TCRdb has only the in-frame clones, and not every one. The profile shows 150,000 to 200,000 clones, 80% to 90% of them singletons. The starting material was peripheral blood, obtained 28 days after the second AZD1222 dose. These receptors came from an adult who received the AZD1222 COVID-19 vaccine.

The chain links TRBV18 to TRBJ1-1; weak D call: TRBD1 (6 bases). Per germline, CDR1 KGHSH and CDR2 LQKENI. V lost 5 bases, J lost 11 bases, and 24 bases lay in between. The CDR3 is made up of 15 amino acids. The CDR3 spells CASSSNKGGRGAAFF. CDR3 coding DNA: TGTGCCAGCTCATCAAATAAAGGGGGTCGCGGAGCGGCTTTCTTT.

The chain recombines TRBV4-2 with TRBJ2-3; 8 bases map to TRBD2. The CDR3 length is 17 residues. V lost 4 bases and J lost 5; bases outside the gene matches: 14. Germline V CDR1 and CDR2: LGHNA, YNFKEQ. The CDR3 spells CASSPRAIGGAKDTQYF. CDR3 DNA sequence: TGTGCCAGCAGCCCTCGAGCGATCGGGGGGGCCAAAGATACGCAGTATTTT.

The CDR3 bases are TGCGCCAGCAGCTTGGTTCTCCAGCAGGAGACCCAGTACTTC. This gives the protein CASSLVLQQETQYF. The chain has TRBV5-1 and TRBJ2-5; D is undetermined. The CDR3 consists of 14 residues. The germline V and J ends were trimmed by 0 bases and 5 bases, with 11 bases remaining between them. CDR1 and CDR2 from the germline V gene are SGHRS and YFSETQ.

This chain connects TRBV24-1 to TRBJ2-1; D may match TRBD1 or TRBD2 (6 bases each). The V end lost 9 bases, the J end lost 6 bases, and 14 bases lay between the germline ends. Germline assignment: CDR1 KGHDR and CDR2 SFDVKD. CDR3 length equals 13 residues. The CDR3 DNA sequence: TGTGCCACCCAAGGGGGGCTAGTCAATGAGCAGTTCTTC. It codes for CATQGGLVNEQFF.

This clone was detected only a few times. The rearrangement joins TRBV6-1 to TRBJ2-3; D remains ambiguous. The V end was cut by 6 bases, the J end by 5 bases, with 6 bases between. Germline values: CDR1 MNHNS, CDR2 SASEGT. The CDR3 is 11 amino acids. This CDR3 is CASSLLDTQYF. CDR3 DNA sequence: TGTGCCAGCAGCCTCCTAGATACGCAGTATTTT.

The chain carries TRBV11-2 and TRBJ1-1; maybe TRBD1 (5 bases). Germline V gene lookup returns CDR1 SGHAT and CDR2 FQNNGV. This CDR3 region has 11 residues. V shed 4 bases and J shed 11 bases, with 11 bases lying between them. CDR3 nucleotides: TGTGCCAGCAGCTCACTTGGGGGGGCTTTCTTT. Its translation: CASSSLGGAFF.

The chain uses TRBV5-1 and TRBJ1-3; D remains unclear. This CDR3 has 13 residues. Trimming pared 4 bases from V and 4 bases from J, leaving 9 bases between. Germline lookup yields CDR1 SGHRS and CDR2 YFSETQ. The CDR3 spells CASSPREGNTIYF. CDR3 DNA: TGCGCCAGCAGCCCCCGTGAAGGAAACACCATATATTTT.

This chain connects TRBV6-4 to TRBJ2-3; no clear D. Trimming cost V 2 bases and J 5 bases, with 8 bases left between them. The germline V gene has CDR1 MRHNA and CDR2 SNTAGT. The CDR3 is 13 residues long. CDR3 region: CASSDRPIDTQYF. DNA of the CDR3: TGTGCCAGCAGTGACCGGCCAATAGATACGCAGTATTTT.

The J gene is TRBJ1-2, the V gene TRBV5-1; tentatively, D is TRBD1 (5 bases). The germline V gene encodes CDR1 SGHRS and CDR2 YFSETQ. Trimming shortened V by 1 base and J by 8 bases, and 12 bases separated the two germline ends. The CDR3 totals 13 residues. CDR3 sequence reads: CASSLTLGVGYTF. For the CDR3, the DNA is TGCGCCAGCAGCTTGACGTTGGGGGTCGGCTACACCTTC. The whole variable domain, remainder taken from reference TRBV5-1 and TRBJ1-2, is KAGVTQTPRYLIKTRGQQVTLSCSPISGHRSVSWYQQTPGQGLQFLFEYFSETQRNKGNFPGRFSGRQFSNSRSEMNVSTLELGDSALYLCASSLTLGVGYTFGSGTRLTVV.

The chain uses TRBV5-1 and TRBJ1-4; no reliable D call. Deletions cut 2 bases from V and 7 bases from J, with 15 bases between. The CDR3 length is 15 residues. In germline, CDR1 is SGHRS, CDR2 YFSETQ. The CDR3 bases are TGCGCCAGCAGCTTTGGGTCTATGGACGTTGAAAAACTGTTTTTT. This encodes CASSFGSMDVEKLFF.

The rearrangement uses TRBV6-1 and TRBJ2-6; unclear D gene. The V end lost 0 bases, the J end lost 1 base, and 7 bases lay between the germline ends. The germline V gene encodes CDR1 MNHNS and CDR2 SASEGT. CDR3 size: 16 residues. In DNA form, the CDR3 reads TGTGCCAGCAGTGAAGCGGCAGGTTCTGGGGCCAACGTCCTGACTTTC. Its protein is CASSEAAGSGANVLTF.

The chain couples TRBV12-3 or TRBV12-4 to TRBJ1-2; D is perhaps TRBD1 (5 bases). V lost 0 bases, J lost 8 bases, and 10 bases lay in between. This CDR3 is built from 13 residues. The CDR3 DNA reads TGTGCCAGCAGTTTAGCCAGGGATGAAGGCTACACCTTC. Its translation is CASSLARDEGYTF.

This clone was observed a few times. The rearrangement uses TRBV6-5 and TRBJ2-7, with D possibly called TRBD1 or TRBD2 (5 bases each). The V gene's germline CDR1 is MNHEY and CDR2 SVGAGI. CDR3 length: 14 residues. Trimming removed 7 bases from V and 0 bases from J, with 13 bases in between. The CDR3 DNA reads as TGTGCCAGCAAACGAGGGGCCCCCTCCTACGAGCAGTACTTC. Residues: CASKRGAPSYEQYF.

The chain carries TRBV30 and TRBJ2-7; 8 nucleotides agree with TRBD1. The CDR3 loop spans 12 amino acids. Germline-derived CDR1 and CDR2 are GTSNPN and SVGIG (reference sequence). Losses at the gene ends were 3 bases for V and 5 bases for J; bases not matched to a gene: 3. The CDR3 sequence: CAWRDRDDEQYF. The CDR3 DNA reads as TGTGCCTGGAGGGACAGGGACGACGAGCAGTACTTC.

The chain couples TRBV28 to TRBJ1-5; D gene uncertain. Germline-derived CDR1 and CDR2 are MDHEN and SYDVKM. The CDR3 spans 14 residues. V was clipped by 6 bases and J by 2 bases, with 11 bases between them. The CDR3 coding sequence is TGTGCCAGCAGCCGCACAGAAGGCAATCAGCCCCAGCATTTT. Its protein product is CASSRTEGNQPQHF.

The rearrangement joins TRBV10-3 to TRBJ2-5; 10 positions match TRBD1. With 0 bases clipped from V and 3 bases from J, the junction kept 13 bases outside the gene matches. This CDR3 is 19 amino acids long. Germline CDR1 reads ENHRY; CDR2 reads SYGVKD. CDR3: CAISESIPLATGGKETQYF. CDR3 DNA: TGTGCCATCAGTGAGTCGATCCCCCTAGCGACAGGGGGCAAAGAGACCCAGTACTTC.

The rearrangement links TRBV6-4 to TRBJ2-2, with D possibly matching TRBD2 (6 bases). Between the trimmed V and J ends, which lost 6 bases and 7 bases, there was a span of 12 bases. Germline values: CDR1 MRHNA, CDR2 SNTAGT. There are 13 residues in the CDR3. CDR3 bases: TGTGCCAGCAGAGCTAGCGAGATCGGGGAGCTGTTTTTT. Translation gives CASRASEIGELFF.

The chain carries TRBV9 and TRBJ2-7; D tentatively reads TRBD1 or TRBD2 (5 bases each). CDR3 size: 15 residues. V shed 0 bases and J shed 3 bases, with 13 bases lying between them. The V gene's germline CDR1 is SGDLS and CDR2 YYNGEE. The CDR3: CASSVDPGRNYEQYF. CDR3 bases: TGTGCCAGCAGCGTAGACCCAGGGAGAAACTACGAGCAGTACTTC.

The CDR3 nucleotides read TGTGCCAGCAGTTACATGGTGAACACTGAAGCTTTCTTT. This gives the protein CASSYMVNTEAFF. The chain carries TRBV6-2 or TRBV6-3 and TRBJ1-1; the D is unclear. Trimming took 2 bases from V and 0 from J, leaving 4 bases between them. Germline V gives CDR1 MNHEY, CDR2 SVGEGT. The length of the CDR3 is 13 residues.

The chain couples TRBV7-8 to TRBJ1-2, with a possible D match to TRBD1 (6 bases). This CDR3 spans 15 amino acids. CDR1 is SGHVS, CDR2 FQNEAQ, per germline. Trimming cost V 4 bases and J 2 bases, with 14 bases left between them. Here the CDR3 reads CASSSSQGVNYGYTF. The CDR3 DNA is TGTGCCAGCAGCTCCTCACAGGGAGTCAACTATGGCTACACCTTC.

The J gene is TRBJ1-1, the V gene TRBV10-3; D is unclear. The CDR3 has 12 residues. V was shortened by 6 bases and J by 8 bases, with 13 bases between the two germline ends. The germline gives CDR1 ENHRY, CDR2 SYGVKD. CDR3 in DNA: TGTGCCATCAGGACCCGATCGGGGGAAGCTTTCTTT. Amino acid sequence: CAIRTRSGEAFF.

As DNA, the CDR3 is TGTGCCAGCAGCGTAGGGGTGGGTGACCTAACCGGGGAGCTGTTTTTT. Its protein product is CASSVGVGDLTGELFF. This sequence joins TRBV9 and TRBJ2-2, with D unresolved. From germline, CDR1 is SGDLS and CDR2 YYNGEE. V was trimmed by 0 bases and J by 5 bases, leaving 14 bases between them. This CDR3 contains 16 residues.

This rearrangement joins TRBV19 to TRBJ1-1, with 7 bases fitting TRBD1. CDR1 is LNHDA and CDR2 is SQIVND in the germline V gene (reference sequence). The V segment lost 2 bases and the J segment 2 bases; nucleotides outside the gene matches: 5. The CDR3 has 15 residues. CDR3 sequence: CASSIRTGVNTEAFF. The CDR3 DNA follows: TGTGCCAGTAGTATACGAACAGGGGTTAACACTGAAGCTTTCTTT.

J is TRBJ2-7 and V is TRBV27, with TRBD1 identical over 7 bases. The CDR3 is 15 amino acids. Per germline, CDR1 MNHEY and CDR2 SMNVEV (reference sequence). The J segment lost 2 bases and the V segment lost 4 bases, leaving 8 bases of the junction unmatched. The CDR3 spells CASSSWDSQTYEQYF. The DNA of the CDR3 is TGTGCCAGCAGTTCCTGGGACAGCCAGACCTACGAGCAGTACTTC.

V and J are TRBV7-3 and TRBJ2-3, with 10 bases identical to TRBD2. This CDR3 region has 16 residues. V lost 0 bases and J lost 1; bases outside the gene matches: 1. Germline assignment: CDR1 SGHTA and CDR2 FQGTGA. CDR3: CASSLTSGGGTDTQYF. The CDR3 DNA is TGTGCCAGCAGCTTAACGAGCGGGGGGGGCACAGATACGCAGTATTTT. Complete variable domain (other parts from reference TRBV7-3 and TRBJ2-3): GAGVSQTPSNKVTEKGKYVELRCDPISGHTALYWYRQSLGQGPEFLIYFQGTGAADDSGLPNDRFFAVRPEGSVSTLKIQRTERGDSAVYLCASSLTSGGGTDTQYFGPGTRLTVL.

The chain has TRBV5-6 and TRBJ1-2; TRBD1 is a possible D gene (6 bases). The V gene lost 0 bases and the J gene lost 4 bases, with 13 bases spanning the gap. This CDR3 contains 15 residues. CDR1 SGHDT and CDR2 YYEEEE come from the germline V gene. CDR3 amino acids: CASSLVVGASYGYTF. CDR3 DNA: TGTGCCAGCAGCTTGGTTGTGGGGGCGTCCTATGGCTACACCTTC.